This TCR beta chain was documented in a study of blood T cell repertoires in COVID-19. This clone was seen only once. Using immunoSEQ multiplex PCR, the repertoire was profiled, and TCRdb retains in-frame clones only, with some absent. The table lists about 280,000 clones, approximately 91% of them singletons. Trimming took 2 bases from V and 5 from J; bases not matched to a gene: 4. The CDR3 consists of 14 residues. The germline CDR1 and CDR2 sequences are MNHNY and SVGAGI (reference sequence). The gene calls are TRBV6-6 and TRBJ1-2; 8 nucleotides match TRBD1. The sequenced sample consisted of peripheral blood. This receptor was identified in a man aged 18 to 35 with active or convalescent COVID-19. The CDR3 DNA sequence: TGTGCCAGCAGTTACGGGACAGGAGATTATGGCTACACCTTC. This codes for CASSYGTGDYGYTF.